This T cell receptor (beta chain) was identified during a study of T cell changes during pregnancy in multiple sclerosis (dated by TCRdb to about 2019). Some background on the complete study: The study looked at changes in the T cell repertoire across pregnancy in women with multiple sclerosis.

V lost 0 bases and J lost 7 bases, and the count of bases not matched to a germline gene is 4. From the cysteine up to the phenylalanine, the CDR3 has a length of 15 residues. Kept here is only the CDR3 DNA, which spans 45 bases and is read in frame from base 1. The CDR1 and CDR2 encoded by the germline V gene (reference sequence) are GTSNPN and SVGIG. The method was the immunoSEQ multiplex PCR assay. TCRdb carries this immuneACCESS record with in-frame sequences only. Its versions omit some clonotypes, under half of them owing to an unresolved V gene in the studies checked, with the rest unexplained. In this sample the table shows approximately 40,000 clones, around 90% of which occur a single time. The ten largest clones add up to under 0.4% of the sample. Worth noting for this clone: Its antigen remains undetermined. There are no base qualities to consult, and no much larger clone falls within one base.

The specimen was CD4+ T cells from peripheral blood mononuclear cells, collected after pregnancy. This TCR derives from a female donor in good health, enrolled as a control in a pregnancy study. The chain joins TRBV30 to TRBJ2-1, with 12 middle bases fitting TRBD2. The bases read TGTGCCTGGAGTGTGTCTAGCGGGAGGGTAAATGAGCAGTTCTTC. Its translation reads: CAWSVSSGRVNEQFF.